This TCR beta chain was observed in a study of cytomegalovirus exposure and HLA in healthy donors. Study observations and caveats: Cytomegalovirus-associated TCR beta chains were listed, numbering 164. Association of a missense DCLRE1C variant with TCR beta V- and J-gene trimming was reported in a later analysis. The productive fraction for most TCR beta V segments was about 87% or about 30% in an earlier analysis.

Trimming shortened V by 5 bases and J by 0 bases, and 8 bases separated the two germline ends. The CDR3 is made up of 15 amino acids. Germline V lookup: CDR1 MGHRA, CDR2 YSYEKL. Researchers ran the PCR with 60 Vbeta and 13 Jbeta primers. The data were produced by immunoSEQ multiplex PCR, yet TCRdb's version contains in-frame clones alone and is incomplete. The sample contains under 200,000 clones, about 70% of which appear only once. This clone was detected a few times. The antigen remains undetermined. The receptor was isolated from a woman aged 30 to 39 in good health and CMV-seronegative. The sequencing sample was made of PBMCs. J is TRBJ2-6 and V is TRBV4-1, with D maybe TRBD1 (6 bases). CDR3 protein: CASSYRASGANVLTF. The CDR3 nucleotides are TGCGCCAGCAGCTACAGGGCCTCTGGGGCCAACGTCCTGACTTTC.